These 26 T cell receptor beta chains were sequenced from one sample in a study of OX40 agonist ivuxolimab in advanced cancers. Clones were sequenced by immunoSEQ multiplex PCR, and TCRdb holds only the in-frame ones, with some missing. The table includes tens of thousands of clones, more than 80% detected once. This material consisted of CD4+ or CD8+ T cells sorted from blood, taken in a trial of the OX40 agonist ivuxolimab. Every receptor here comes from an adult with an advanced solid tumor such as melanoma, head and neck, liver or kidney cancer.

The V and J genes are TRBV9 and TRBJ1-2; the match to TRBD1 covers 7 bases. The germline gives CDR1 SGDLS, CDR2 YYNGEE. V gave up 0 bases and J gave up 0 bases; unmatched junction bases: 5. This CDR3 comprises 16 residues. The CDR3 coding sequence is TGTGCCAGCAGCGTAGGGAGAGGGGGCACTAACTATGGCTACACCTTC. Protein sequence: CASSVGRGGTNYGYTF.

The chain uses TRBV9 and TRBJ2-2, with TRBD2 identical over 8 bases. Germline lookup yields CDR1 SGDLS and CDR2 YYNGEE. V gave up 3 bases and J gave up 4 bases; unmatched junction bases: 5. This CDR3 contains 15 residues. Here the CDR3 DNA reads TGTGCCAGCAGCGCCAGCGGGGGAGGCACCGGGGAGCTGTTTTTT. Its translation is CASSASGGGTGELFF.

DNA for the CDR3: TGTGCCAGCAGTCCTCAGGGGAAGCAAGACGAGCAGTACTTC. Translated: CASSPQGKQDEQYF. This chain connects TRBV28 to TRBJ2-7; possibly TRBD1 for D (6 bases). The CDR3 is made up of 14 amino acids. The V end lost 5 bases, the J end lost 5 bases, and 16 bases lay between the germline ends. The germline CDR1 and CDR2 sequences are MDHEN and SYDVKM.

This clone was counted once. The chain is built from TRBV25-1 and TRBJ1-1; the D gene is possibly TRBD1 (5 bases). The CDR3 is made up of 14 amino acids. V dropped 8 bases and J dropped 4 bases, with 17 bases sitting between them. Germline loops: CDR1 MGHDK, CDR2 SYGVNS. CDR3 nucleotide sequence: TGTGCCAGCTCCCCCTTCGGGGGGACCACTGAAGCTTTCTTT. Its translation: CASSPFGGTTEAFF.

This clone was seen a handful of times. V gene TRBV2 combines with J gene TRBJ2-3; D is uncertain. Trimming stripped 4 bases from V and 2 bases from J, with 10 bases between. Germline CDR1 and CDR2: SNHLY and FYNNEI. The CDR3 has 14 residues. This CDR3 is CASSVVAYTDTQYF. The CDR3 DNA reads TGTGCCAGCAGTGTCGTGGCTTACACAGATACGCAGTATTTT.

There are a few counts of this clone. The rearrangement links TRBV6-5 to TRBJ1-2; TRBD1 might be the D (6 bases). Trimming removed 5 bases from V and 6 bases from J, with 16 bases in between. CDR1 is MNHEY, CDR2 SVGAGI, per germline. The CDR3 spans 14 residues. The CDR3 nucleotides are TGTGCCAGCAGTGTACAGGGAGGGAGAAATGGCTACACCTTC. Amino acids: CASSVQGGRNGYTF.

V usage is TRBV11-3 and J usage is TRBJ2-3; the D is unclear. The ends were cut back, 5 bases at V and 3 bases at J, with 12 bases in the middle. This CDR3 contains 14 residues. Germline loops: CDR1 SGHNT, CDR2 YENEEA. Here the CDR3 reads CASSDTKETDTQYF. The CDR3 bases are TGTGCCAGCAGCGACACGAAGGAAACAGATACGCAGTATTTT.

The chain uses TRBV5-6 and TRBJ2-1, with TRBD1 matching over 9 bases. CDR1 and CDR2 from the germline V gene are SGHDT and YYEEEE. Trimming removed 6 bases from V and 9 bases from J; junction bases left unmatched: 10. This CDR3 contains 14 residues. In DNA form, the CDR3 reads TGTGCCAGCATCCCAATCACAGGGGGCACTGAGCAGTTCTTC. This encodes CASIPITGGTEQFF.

This chain links TRBV28 with TRBJ1-5; D is possibly TRBD1 (6 bases). The V end was cut by 4 bases, the J end by 5 bases, with 21 bases between. The CDR3 runs to 17 residues. The germline CDR1 and CDR2 sequences are MDHEN and SYDVKM. CDR3 region: CASSSPPEVQGYQPQHF. The CDR3 DNA sequence: TGTGCCAGCAGTTCTCCCCCAGAGGTCCAGGGGTATCAGCCCCAGCATTTT.

The V gene is TRBV9, the J gene TRBJ1-6, with no clear D. CDR3 size: 16 residues. Trimming cost V 0 bases and J 0 bases, with 7 bases left between them. Per the germline V gene, CDR1 is SGDLS and CDR2 is YYNGEE. CDR3 residues: CASSVGLSSYNSPLHF. CDR3 nucleotide sequence: TGTGCCAGCAGCGTAGGGTTGAGCTCCTATAATTCACCCCTCCACTTT.

This clone was observed a handful of times. This sequence joins TRBV5-5 and TRBJ2-5; 12 bases map to TRBD2. This CDR3 has 16 residues. CDR1 SGHKS and CDR2 YYEKEE come from the germline V gene (reference sequence). Germline trimming cut 0 bases from V and 5 bases from J; bases unmatched to any gene: 5. CDR3 in amino acids: CASSLELAGGRETQYF. The CDR3 DNA reads TGTGCCAGCAGCTTGGAACTAGCGGGAGGACGGGAGACCCAGTACTTC. Looking up the rest from reference TRBV5-5 and TRBJ2-5 gives the full variable domain: DAGVTQSPTHLIKTRGQQVTLRCSPISGHKSVSWYQQVLGQGPQFIFQYYEKEERGRGNFPDRFSARQFPNYSSELNVNALLLGDSALYLCASSLELAGGRETQYFGPGTRLLVL.

V is TRBV6-5 and J is TRBJ2-1; D unclear. With 3 bases removed from V and 2 bases from J, the gap between germline ends came to 5 bases. The CDR3 has 13 residues. Germline loops: CDR1 MNHEY, CDR2 SVGAGI. CDR3 DNA: TGTGCCAGCAGTTATGAGGCCTACAATGAGCAGTTCTTC. This codes for CASSYEAYNEQFF.

With regard to this clone: A junction end diverges from the germline sequence, so it may reflect a read error. The rearrangement joins TRBV7-7 to TRBJ2-5; 10 bases align to TRBD2. The CDR3 length is 15 residues. Germline V CDR1 and CDR2: SSHAT, FNYEAQ (reference sequence). The CDR3 DNA reads TGTGCTAGCAGCAAAGGGACTAGCGCAATGGAGACCCAGTACTTC. Residues: CASSKGTSAMETQYF.

The CDR3 bases are TGTGCCAGCAGCTTTCTTGGGGGAAGCGAGCAGTACTTC. It specifies CASSFLGGSEQYF. The rearrangement links TRBV7-8 to TRBJ2-7; D may be TRBD1 or TRBD2 (5 bases each). The CDR3 loop spans 13 amino acids. With 3 bases removed from V and 6 bases from J, the gap between germline ends came to 12 bases. Looked up from germline, CDR1 is SGHVS and CDR2 is FQNEAQ. The variable domain in full, completed from reference TRBV7-8 and TRBJ2-7, reads GAGVSQSPRYKVAKRGQDVALRCDPISGHVSLFWYQQALGQGPEFLTYFQNEAQLDKSGLPSDRFFAERPEGSVSTLKIQRTQQEDSAVYLCASSFLGGSEQYFGPGTRLTVT.

The chain recombines TRBV21-1 with TRBJ2-3; the table's D call of TRBD2 was not tested on the DNA. TRBV21-1 is a listed pseudogene. The CDR3 extends over 16 amino acids. The CDR3 DNA reads TGTGCCAGCATGACTAGTCTCGACTCTGGCACAGATACGCAGTATTTT. This gives the protein CASMTSLDSGTDTQYF.

The chain links TRBV2 to TRBJ1-1; a possible D gene is TRBD1 (5 bases). V lost 4 bases, J lost 0 bases, and 9 bases lay in between. The CDR3 contains 14 residues. Germline CDR1 is SNHLY and CDR2 is FYNNEI. CDR3 residues: CASSGEGLNTEAFF. The CDR3 nucleotides read TGTGCCAGCAGTGGGGAGGGGTTGAACACTGAAGCTTTCTTT.

V gene TRBV15 combines with J gene TRBJ2-3; D is undetermined. Germline V gives CDR1 LNHNV, CDR2 YYDKDF (reference sequence). This CDR3 comprises 14 residues. The V end lost 1 base, the J end lost 0 bases, and 5 bases lay between the germline ends. The CDR3 coding sequence is TGTGCCACCAGCAGAGTCCCAAGCACAGATACGCAGTATTTT. Amino acid sequence: CATSRVPSTDTQYF.

The V call is TRBV5-6, the J call TRBJ1-1; D is perhaps TRBD1 (6 bases). Germline V lookup: CDR1 SGHDT, CDR2 YYEEEE. Trimming left V 4 bases short and J 5 bases short, with 15 bases between. CDR3 size: 14 residues. CDR3 DNA sequence: TGTGCCAGCAGCCCCTTTACCAGGGGTACTGAAGCTTTCTTT. Translating gives CASSPFTRGTEAFF.

This clone turned up a few times. J is TRBJ2-7 and V is TRBV13, with 13 bases identical to TRBD2. Germline V gene lookup returns CDR1 PRHDT and CDR2 FYEKMQ (reference sequence). With 1 base clipped from V and 4 bases from J, the junction kept 1 base outside the gene matches. This CDR3 has 15 residues. CDR3 in amino acids: CASSLVTSGRYEQYF. The DNA of the CDR3 is TGTGCCAGCAGCTTAGTGACTAGCGGGAGGTACGAGCAGTACTTC.

The genes are TRBV11-2 and TRBJ2-5; D perhaps matches TRBD2 (6 bases). Germline V gives CDR1 SGHAT, CDR2 FQNNGV. The CDR3 contains 16 residues. V was pared by 5 bases and J by 0 bases, with 16 bases between. CDR3 DNA: TGTGCCAGCAGCGCCGACCTACTAGCAGACCAAGAGACCCAGTACTTC. Translated, it gives CASSADLLADQETQYF.

The chain uses TRBV5-6 and TRBJ2-2; possible D gene TRBD2, 6 bases. Germline V gene data show CDR1 as SGHDT and CDR2 as YYEEEE. Trimming stripped 0 bases from V and 9 bases from J, with 15 bases between. The CDR3 is 15 amino acids. As DNA, the CDR3 is TGTGCCAGCAGCTTGGAACTAGCATGGGACCGGGAGCTGTTTTTT. Translation gives CASSLELAWDRELFF.

The CDR3 is CASSLAHSRQETQYF. In DNA form, the CDR3 reads TGTGCCAGCAGCTTAGCGCACAGTAGACAAGAGACCCAGTACTTC. This chain links TRBV7-8 with TRBJ2-5; D unclear. Germline CDR1 reads SGHVS; CDR2 reads FQNEAQ. The CDR3 is 15 amino acids. The germline V and J ends were trimmed by 0 bases and 2 bases, with 10 bases remaining between them.

The chain uses TRBV19 and TRBJ1-2; unclear D gene. The germline gives CDR1 LNHDA, CDR2 SQIVND (reference sequence). The germline V and J ends were trimmed by 3 bases and 0 bases, with 8 bases remaining between them. This CDR3 contains 14 residues. Here the CDR3 DNA reads TGTGCCAGTAGTATTCAGGACGCTAACTATGGCTACACCTTC. Its protein is CASSIQDANYGYTF.

This clone was detected only once. Here the CDR3 DNA reads TGTGCCAGCAGTGAATTCGAGACACAGGATCAGCCCCAGCATTTT. Translated, it gives CASSEFETQDQPQHF. V usage is TRBV6-1 and J usage is TRBJ1-5; a weak D match, TRBD1 (5 bases). Germline CDR1 reads MNHNS; CDR2 reads SASEGT. Trimming cost V 2 bases and J 5 bases, with 13 bases left between them. The CDR3 totals 15 residues.

In nucleotides, the CDR3 is TGCGCCAGCAGCCAAGACCTAGTTGGAGACGGGGCCTACGAGCAGTACTTC. It codes for CASSQDLVGDGAYEQYF. The J gene is TRBJ2-7, the V gene TRBV4-3; D perhaps matches TRBD2 (5 bases). V dropped 0 bases and J dropped 2 bases, with 17 bases sitting between them. The germline V gene encodes CDR1 LGHNA and CDR2 YSLEER. CDR3 size: 17 residues.

The chain has TRBV10-3 and TRBJ2-7; a possible D gene is TRBD2 (5 bases). V dropped 11 bases and J dropped 2 bases, with 16 bases sitting between them. From germline, CDR1 is ENHRY and CDR2 SYGVKD. This CDR3 is 13 amino acids long. The CDR3 here is CAHRAGDTYEQYF. The CDR3 coding sequence is TGTGCCCACCGGGCCGGGGATACCTACGAGCAGTACTTC.